This T cell receptor beta chain was recovered during a study of cytomegalovirus exposure and HLA in healthy donors. Clones were sequenced by immunoSEQ multiplex PCR, and TCRdb holds only the in-frame ones, with some missing. This sample has over 150,000 clones, with about nine tenths found just once. V lost 6 bases and J 8 bases, leaving 16 bases between the germline ends. Per germline, CDR1 SGHDN and CDR2 FVKESK. This CDR3 spans 14 amino acids. This sequence originates from a man between 18 and 29 years old in good health and CMV-seropositive. The sample consisted of PBMCs. V is TRBV14 and J is TRBJ1-4, with TRBD1 as a possible D gene (5 bases). In nucleotides, the CDR3 is TGTGCCAGCAGAGCAAGGGGCGTGGGGGAAAAACTGTTTTTT. Translating it yields CASRARGVGEKLFF.